What follows describes a single TCR beta chain. Antigen: not known. This CDR3 contains 16 residues. The germline V and J ends were trimmed by 2 bases and 5 bases, with 19 bases remaining between them. Germline lookup yields CDR1 ENHRY and CDR2 SYGVKD. The record originates from a study of early T cells in non-severe SARS-CoV-2 infection. Study details: The sequenced material was bulk RNA from unsorted whole blood, and its chains were unpaired.

The TCR library protocol was used to attach unique molecular identifiers. These identifiers were attached to individual cDNA molecules. TCRdb re-derived calls from the 5' RACE reads in MiXCR, one entry per CDR3 protein. The sample consists of about 84,000 distinct CDR3 sequences, 12% of them appearing once. Study results and caveats: Matches to VDJdb favored anti-spike CD8 responses and missed private and CD4 specificities.

The sample taken for sequencing was whole blood. This TCR was sampled from an adult who was a healthcare worker with PCR-confirmed SARS-CoV-2 infection or an uninfected control (not recorded which). The rearrangement joins TRBV10-3 to TRBJ2-7; D not resolved. Written as DNA, the CDR3 is TGTGCCATCAGTGAGGGTCCCCCCCGCAACACCGACGAGCAGTACTTC. Translation: CAISEGPPRNTDEQYF.